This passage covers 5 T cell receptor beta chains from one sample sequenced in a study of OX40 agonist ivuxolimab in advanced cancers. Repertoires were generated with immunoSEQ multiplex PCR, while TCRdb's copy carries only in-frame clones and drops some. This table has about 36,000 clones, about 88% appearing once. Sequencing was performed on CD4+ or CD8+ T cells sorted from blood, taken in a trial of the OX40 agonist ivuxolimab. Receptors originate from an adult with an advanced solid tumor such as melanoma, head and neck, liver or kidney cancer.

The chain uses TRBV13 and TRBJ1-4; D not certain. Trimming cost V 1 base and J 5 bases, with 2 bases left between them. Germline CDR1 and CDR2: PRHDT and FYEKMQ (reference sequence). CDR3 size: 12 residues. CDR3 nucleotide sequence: TGTGCCAGCAGCTTAGAGAATGAAAAACTGTTTTTT. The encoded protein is CASSLENEKLFF.

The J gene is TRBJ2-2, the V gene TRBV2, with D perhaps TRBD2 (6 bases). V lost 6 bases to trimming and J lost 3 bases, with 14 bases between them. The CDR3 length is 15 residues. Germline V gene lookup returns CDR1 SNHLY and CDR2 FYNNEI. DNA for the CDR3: TGTGCCAGCAGATATATTCCGGGGGACACCGGGGAGCTGTTTTTT. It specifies CASRYIPGDTGELFF.

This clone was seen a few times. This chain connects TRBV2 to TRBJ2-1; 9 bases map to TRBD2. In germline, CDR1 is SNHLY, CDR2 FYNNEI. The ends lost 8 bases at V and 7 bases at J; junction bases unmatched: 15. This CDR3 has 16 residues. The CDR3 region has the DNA TGTGCCAGCTTAGAATCCCCTAGCGGGGCCCAGAATGAGCAGTTCTTC. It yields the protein CASLESPSGAQNEQFF.

DNA of the CDR3: TGCGCCAGCAGCCAGTCATACAGCTCCTATAATTCACCCCTCCACTTT. Amino acids: CASSQSYSSYNSPLHF. The V call is TRBV4-3, the J call TRBJ1-6, with D hard to call. This CDR3 spans 16 amino acids. Deletions cut 3 bases from V and 0 bases from J, with 9 bases between. CDR1 and CDR2 from the germline V gene are LGHNA and YSLEER.

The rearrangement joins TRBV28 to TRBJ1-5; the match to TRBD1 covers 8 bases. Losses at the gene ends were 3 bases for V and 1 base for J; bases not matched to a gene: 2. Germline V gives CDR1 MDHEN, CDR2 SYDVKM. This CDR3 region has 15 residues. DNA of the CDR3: TGTGCCAGCAGTTTTTACAGGGGGAGCAATCAGCCCCAGCATTTT. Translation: CASSFYRGSNQPQHF.